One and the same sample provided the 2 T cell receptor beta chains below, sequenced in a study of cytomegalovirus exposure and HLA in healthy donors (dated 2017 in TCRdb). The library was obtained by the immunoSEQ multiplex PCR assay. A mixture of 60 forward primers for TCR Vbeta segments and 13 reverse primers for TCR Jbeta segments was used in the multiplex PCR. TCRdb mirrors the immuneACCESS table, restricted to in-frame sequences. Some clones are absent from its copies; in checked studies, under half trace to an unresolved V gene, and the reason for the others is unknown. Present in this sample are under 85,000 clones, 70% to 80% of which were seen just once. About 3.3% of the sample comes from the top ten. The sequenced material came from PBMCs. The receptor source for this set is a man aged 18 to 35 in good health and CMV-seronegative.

The CDR3 sequence: CASSELGGGPQPQHF. CDR3 nucleotide sequence: TGTGCCAGTTCAGAGTTAGGAGGAGGTCCCCAGCCCCAGCATTTT. The V gene is TRBV27, the J gene TRBJ1-5, with unresolved D. There are 15 residues in the CDR3. The V end lost 9 bases, the J end lost 7 bases, and 22 bases lay between the germline ends. CDR1 MNHEY and CDR2 SMNVEV come from the germline V gene (reference sequence).

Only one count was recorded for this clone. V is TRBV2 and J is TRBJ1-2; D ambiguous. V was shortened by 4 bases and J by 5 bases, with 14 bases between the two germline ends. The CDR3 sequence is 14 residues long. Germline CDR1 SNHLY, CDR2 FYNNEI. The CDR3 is CASSVVFGDYGYTF. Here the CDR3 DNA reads TGTGCCAGCAGTGTGGTGTTCGGGGATTATGGCTACACCTTC.